This T cell receptor beta chain was retrieved from a study of blood T cell repertoires in COVID-19. Study context: Italy, Spain and the United States were the sources of the convalescent and acute COVID-19 samples. T cells, B-cell-depleted T cells, or PBMCs supplied cDNA or gDNA.

Germline CDR1 reads SEHNR; CDR2 reads FQNEAQ (reference sequence). This CDR3 is 16 amino acids long. Between the trimmed V and J ends, which lost 1 base and 0 bases, there was a span of 11 bases. In the original processing: Amplification from reference gene primers served as the basis for estimated nucleated cell counts. Measured with immunoSEQ multiplex PCR; TCRdb has only the in-frame clones, and not every one. V and J calls and clone size are given by that table; D and trimming were obtained from the DNA. The sample has around 100,000 clones; over 85% are singletons. The sequenced sample consisted of peripheral blood. The clonotype originates from a man in his 70s with acute or convalescent COVID-19. The chain has TRBV7-9 and TRBJ2-3; no clear D gene. CDR3 nucleotides: TGTGCCAGCAGCTTAGTGAGTAGTCCTAGCACAGATACGCAGTATTTT. Translating it yields CASSLVSSPSTDTQYF.